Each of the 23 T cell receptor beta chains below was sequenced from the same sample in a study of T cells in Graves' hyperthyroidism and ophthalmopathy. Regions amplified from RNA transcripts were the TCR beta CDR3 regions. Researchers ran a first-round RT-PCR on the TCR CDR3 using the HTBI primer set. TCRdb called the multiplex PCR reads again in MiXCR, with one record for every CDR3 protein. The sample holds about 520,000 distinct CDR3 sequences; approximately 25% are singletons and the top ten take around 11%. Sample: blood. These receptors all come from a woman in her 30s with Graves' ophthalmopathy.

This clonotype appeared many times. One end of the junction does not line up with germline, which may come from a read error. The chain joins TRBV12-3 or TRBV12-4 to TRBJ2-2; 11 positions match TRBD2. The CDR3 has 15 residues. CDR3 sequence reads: CASSLAGGNTGELFF. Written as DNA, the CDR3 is TGTGCCAGCAGTCTAGCGGGGGGGAACACCGGGGAGCTGTTTTTT.

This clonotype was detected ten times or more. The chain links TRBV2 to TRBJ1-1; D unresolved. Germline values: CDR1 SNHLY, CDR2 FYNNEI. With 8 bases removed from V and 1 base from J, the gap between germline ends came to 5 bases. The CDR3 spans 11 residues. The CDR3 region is CASQRNTEAFF. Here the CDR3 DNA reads TGTGCCAGCCAACGGAACACTGAAGCTTTCTTT. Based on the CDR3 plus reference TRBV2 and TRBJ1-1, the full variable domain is EPEVTQTPSHQVTQMGQEVILRCVPISNHLYFYWYRQILGQKVEFLVSFYNNEISEKSEIFDDQFSVERPDGSNFTLKIRSTKLEDSAMYFCASQRNTEAFFGQGTRLTVV.

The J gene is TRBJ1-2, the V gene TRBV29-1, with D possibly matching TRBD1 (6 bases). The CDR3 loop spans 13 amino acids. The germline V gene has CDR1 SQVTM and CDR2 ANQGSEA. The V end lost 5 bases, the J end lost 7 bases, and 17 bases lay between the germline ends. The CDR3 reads CSVLLPGAGGYTF. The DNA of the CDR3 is TGCAGCGTTCTTCTCCCAGGGGCGGGTGGCTACACCTTC.

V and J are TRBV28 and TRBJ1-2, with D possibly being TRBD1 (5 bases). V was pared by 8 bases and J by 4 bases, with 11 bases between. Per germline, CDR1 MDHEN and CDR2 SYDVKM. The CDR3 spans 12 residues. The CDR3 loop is CASLAGTYGYTF. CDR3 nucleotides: TGTGCCAGCCTGGCGGGGACCTATGGCTACACCTTC.

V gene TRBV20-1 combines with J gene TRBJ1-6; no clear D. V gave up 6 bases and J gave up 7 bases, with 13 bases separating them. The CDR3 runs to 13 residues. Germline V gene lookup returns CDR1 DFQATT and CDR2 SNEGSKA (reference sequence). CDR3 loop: CSANSRLNSPLHF. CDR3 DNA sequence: TGCAGTGCAAACAGCAGGTTAAATTCACCCCTCCACTTT.

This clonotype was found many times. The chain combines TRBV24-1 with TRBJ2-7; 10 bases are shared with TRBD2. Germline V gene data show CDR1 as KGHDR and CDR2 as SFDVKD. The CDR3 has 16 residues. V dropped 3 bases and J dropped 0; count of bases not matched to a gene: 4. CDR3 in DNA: TGTGCCACCAGTGATAAACTAGCGGGAAACTCCTACGAGCAGTACTTC. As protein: CATSDKLAGNSYEQYF.

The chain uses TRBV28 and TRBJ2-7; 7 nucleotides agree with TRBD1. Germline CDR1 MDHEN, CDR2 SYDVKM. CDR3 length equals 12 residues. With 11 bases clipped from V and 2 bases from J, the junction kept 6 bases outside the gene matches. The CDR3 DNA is TGTGCCTCTACGGGACAGCCCTACGAGCAGTACTTC. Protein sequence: CASTGQPYEQYF.

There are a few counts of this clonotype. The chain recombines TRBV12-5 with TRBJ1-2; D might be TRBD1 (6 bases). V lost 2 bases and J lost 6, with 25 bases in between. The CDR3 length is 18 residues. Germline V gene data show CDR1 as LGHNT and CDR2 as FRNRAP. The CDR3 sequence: CASGLPPGTGSSRHGYTF. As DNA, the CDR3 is TGTGCTAGTGGTTTGCCACCTGGTACAGGGTCTAGCCGCCATGGCTACACCTTC.

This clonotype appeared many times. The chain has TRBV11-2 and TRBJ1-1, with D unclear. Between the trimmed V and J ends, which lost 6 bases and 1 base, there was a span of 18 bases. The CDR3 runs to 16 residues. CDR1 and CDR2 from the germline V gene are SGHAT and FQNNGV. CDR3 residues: CASRSFTLASNTEAFF. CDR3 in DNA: TGTGCCAGCAGATCTTTCACCCTCGCGTCGAACACTGAAGCTTTCTTT.

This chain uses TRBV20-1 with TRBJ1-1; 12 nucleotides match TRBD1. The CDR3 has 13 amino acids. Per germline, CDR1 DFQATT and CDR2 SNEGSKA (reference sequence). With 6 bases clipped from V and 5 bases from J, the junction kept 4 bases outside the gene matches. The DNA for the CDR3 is TGCAGTGCGGGGACAGGGGGCATTACTGAAGCTTTCTTT. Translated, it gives CSAGTGGITEAFF.

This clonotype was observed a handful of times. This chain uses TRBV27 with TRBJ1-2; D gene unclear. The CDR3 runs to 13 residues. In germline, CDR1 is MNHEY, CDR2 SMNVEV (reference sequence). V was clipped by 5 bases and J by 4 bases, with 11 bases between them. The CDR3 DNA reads TGTGCCAGCAGTCACGGGATTGCCTATGGCTACACCTTC. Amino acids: CASSHGIAYGYTF.

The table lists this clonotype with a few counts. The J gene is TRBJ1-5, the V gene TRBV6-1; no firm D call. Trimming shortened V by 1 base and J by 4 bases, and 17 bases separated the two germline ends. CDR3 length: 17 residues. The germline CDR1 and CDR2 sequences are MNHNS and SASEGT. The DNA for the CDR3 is TGTGCCAGCAGTGAAGGGAGGGCCTGGCACCTTAATCAGCCCCAGCATTTT. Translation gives CASSEGRAWHLNQPQHF.

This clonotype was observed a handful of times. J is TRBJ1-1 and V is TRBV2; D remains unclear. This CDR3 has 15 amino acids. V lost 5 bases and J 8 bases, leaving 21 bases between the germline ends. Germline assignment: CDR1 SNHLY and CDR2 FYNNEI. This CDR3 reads CASSISWGGEMEAFF. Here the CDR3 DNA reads TGTGCCAGCAGTATTTCTTGGGGAGGAGAAATGGAAGCTTTCTTT.

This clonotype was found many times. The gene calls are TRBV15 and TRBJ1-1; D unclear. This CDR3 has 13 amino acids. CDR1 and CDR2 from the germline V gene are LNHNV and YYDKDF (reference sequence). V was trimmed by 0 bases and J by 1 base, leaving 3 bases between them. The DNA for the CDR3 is TGTGCCACCAGCAGAGATGAGAACACTGAAGCTTTCTTT. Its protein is CATSRDENTEAFF. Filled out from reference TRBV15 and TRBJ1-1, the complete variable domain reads DAMVIQNPRYQVTQFGKPVTLSCSQTLNHNVMYWYQQKSSQAPKLLFHYYDKDFNNEADTPDNFQSRRPNTSFCFLDIRSPGLGDTAMYLCATSRDENTEAFFGQGTRLTVV.

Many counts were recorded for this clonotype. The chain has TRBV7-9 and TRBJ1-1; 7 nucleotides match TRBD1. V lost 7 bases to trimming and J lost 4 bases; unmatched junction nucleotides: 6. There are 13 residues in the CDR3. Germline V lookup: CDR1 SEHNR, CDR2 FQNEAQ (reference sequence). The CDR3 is CASTFSGGTEAFF. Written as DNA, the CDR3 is TGTGCCAGCACCTTTTCAGGGGGCACTGAAGCTTTCTTT.

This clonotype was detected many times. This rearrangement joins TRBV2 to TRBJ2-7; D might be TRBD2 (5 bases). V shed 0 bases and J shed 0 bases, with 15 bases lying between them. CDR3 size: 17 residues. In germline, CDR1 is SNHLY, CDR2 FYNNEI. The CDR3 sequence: CASSEALQVGNSYEQYF. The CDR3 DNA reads TGTGCCAGCAGTGAAGCGCTTCAGGTCGGGAACTCCTACGAGCAGTACTTC. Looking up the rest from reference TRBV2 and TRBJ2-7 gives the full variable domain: EPEVTQTPSHQVTQMGQEVILRCVPISNHLYFYWYRQILGQKVEFLVSFYNNEISEKSEIFDDQFSVERPDGSNFTLKIRSTKLEDSAMYFCASSEALQVGNSYEQYFGPGTRLTVT.

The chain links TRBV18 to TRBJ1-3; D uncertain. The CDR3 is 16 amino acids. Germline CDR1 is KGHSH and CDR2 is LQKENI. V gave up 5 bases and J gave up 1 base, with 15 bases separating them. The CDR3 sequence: CASSSPDTLSGNTIYF. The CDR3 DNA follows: TGTGCCAGCTCATCCCCAGACACGTTGTCTGGAAACACCATATATTTT.

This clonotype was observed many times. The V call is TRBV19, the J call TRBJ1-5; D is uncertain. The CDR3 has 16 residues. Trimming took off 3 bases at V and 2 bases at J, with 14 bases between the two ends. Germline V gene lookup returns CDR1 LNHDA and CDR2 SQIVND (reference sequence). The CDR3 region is CASSIPTASGNQPQHF. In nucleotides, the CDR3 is TGTGCCAGTAGTATTCCCACAGCTAGTGGCAATCAGCCCCAGCATTTT.

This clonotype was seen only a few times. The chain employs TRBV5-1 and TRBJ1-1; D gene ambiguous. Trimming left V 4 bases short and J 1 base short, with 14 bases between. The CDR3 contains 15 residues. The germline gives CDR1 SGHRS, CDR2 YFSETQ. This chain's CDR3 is CASSRGPGRNTEAFF. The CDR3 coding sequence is TGCGCCAGCAGCCGGGGTCCGGGTCGGAACACTGAAGCTTTCTTT.

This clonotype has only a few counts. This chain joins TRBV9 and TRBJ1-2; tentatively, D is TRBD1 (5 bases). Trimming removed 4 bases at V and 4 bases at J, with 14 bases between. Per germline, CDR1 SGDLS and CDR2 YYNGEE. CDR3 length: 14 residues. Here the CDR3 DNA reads TGTGCCAGCAGCAGCCGGGACGCCAGCTATGGCTACACCTTC. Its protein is CASSSRDASYGYTF. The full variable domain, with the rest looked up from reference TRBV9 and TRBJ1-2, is DSGVTQTPKHLITATGQRVTLRCSPRSGDLSVYWYQQSLDQGLQFLIQYYNGEERAKGNILERFSAQQFPDLHSELNLSSLELGDSALYFCASSSRDASYGYTFGSGTRLTVV.

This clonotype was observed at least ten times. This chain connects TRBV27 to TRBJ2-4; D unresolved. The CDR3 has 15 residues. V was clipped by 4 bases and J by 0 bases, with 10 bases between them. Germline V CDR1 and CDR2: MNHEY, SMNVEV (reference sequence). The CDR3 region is CASSSALLAKNIQYF. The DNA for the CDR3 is TGTGCCAGCAGTTCGGCTTTACTAGCCAAAAACATTCAGTACTTC.

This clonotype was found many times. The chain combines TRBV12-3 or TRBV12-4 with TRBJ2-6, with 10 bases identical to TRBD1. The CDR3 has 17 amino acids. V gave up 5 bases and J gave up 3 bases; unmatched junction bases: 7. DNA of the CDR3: TGTGCCAGCAGTCGACCGGGACAGGGGTTTGGGGCCAACGTCCTGACTTTC. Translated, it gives CASSRPGQGFGANVLTF.

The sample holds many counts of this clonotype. The chain's CDR3 is CSAPEEYSGYGYTF. CDR3 DNA: TGCAGTGCTCCCGAAGAGTATTCTGGCTATGGCTACACCTTC. The V call is TRBV20-1, the J call TRBJ1-2; no definite D call. Trimming stripped 5 bases from V and 4 bases from J, with 17 bases between. CDR1 is DFQATT, CDR2 SNEGSKA, per germline (reference sequence). The CDR3 has 14 residues.